The rows below give T cell receptor beta chains drawn from one sample of a study of T cell clonotyping in hematopoietic cell transplantation. The assay was immunoSEQ multiplex PCR, and TCRdb's table has in-frame clones only and misses some. The sample gives 25,000 to 30,000 clones, less than 85% of which show up once; 1.8% is in the top ten. Material: peripheral blood mononuclear cells, obtained before stem cell transplant. Receptors were obtained from a man aged 35 to 55 with acute myeloid leukemia. Some clones in this sample may be carry-over from other donors' samples. CDR3s include the opening cysteine and the closing phenylalanine or tryptophan. A D gene is named only where the DNA matches it firmly. Size is omitted from some rows. Given values are once, few, many or a class for expanded clones.

V gene	clone size	D gene	J gene	CDR3 protein	CDR3 DNA
TRBV25-1	NA	NA	TRBJ2-1	CASSFGYNEQFF	TGTGCCAGCAGTTTCGGATACAATGAGCAGTTCTTC
TRBV10-1	NA	NA	TRBJ2-5	CASSETRTQETQYF	TGCGCCAGCAGTGAGACACGTACTCAAGAGACCCAGTACTTC
TRBV11-3	NA	NA	TRBJ2-7	CASGREYEQYF	TGTGCGTCTGGCAGAGAATACGAGCAGTACTTC
TRBV9	NA	NA	TRBJ2-3	CASSVGGRTDTQYF	TGTGCCAGCAGCGTAGGGGGCCGCACAGATACGCAGTATTTT
TRBV30	NA	TRBD1	TRBJ1-6	CAWRREGAESPLHF	TGTGCCTGGAGAAGGGAGGGGGCCGAGTCACCCCTCCACTTT
TRBV11-3	once	TRBD2	TRBJ2-7	CASSPGGVAGGPYEQYF	TGTGCCAGCAGCCCGGGGGGCGTAGCGGGAGGGCCCTACGAGCAGTACTTC
TRBV5-4	once	TRBD2	TRBJ2-7	CASSLGGSGAYEQYF	TGTGCCAGCAGCTTGGGGGGTAGCGGGGCCTACGAGCAGTACTTC
TRBV7-9	NA	NA	TRBJ2-3	CASSSSYGRGGDTQYF	TGTGCCAGCAGCTCATCATACGGGCGTGGCGGAGATACGCAGTATTTT
TRBV19	few	NA	TRBJ2-7	CASSIVPTGEQYF	TGTGCCAGTAGTATAGTCCCTACTGGCGAGCAGTACTTC
TRBV28	medium-sized	TRBD1	TRBJ2-7	CASSVGQGYEQYF	TGTGCCAGCAGTGTGGGACAGGGCTACGAGCAGTACTTC
TRBV5-4	NA	TRBD1	TRBJ1-1	CASSPRTGWGVNTEAFF	TGTGCCAGCAGCCCAAGGACAGGGTGGGGTGTGAACACTGAAGCTTTCTTT
TRBV10-2	NA	NA	TRBJ2-7	CASSEGPSYEQYF	TGCGCCAGCAGTGAAGGGCCATCCTACGAGCAGTACTTC
TRBV10-1	NA	NA	TRBJ2-3	CASSEIRGASGTQYF	TGCGCCAGCAGTGAGATTCGGGGGGCAAGTGGCACGCAGTATTTT
TRBV7-3	NA	NA	TRBJ2-7	CASSLMGGEQYF	TGTGCCAGCAGCTTAATGGGTGGCGAGCAGTACTTC
TRBV27	NA	TRBD1	TRBJ2-7	CASSPPGGDEQYF	TGTGCCAGCAGCCCCCCAGGGGGTGACGAGCAGTACTTC
TRBV6-1	NA	NA	TRBJ1-2	CASSRTGTAGGYTF	TGTGCCAGCAGCAGGACCGGGACGGCGGGGGGCTACACCTTC
TRBV7-2	NA	NA	TRBJ1-4	CASRRGSTNEKLFF	TGTGCCAGCAGGAGGGGCAGCACTAATGAAAAACTGTTTTTT
TRBV11-3	NA	NA	TRBJ1-4	CASSLVWGGRTNEKLFF	TGTGCCAGCAGCTTAGTTTGGGGAGGTCGGACTAATGAAAAACTGTTTTTT
TRBV6-5	NA	NA	TRBJ1-2	CASTERRGTSYGYTF	TGTGCCAGCACCGAACGAAGGGGGACATCCTATGGCTACACCTTC
TRBV7-2	once	NA	TRBJ1-2	CASSLGPGTQNYGYTF	TGTGCCAGCAGCTTGGGTCCCGGGACACAGAACTATGGCTACACCTTC
TRBV4-2	NA	TRBD1	TRBJ1-1	CASSQDHRQGADEAFF	TGTGCCAGCAGCCAGGACCATCGTCAGGGGGCGGATGAAGCTTTCTTT
TRBV7-8	NA	NA	TRBJ1-2	CASSPESVIGAVDGYTF	TGTGCCAGCAGCCCCGAATCCGTTATAGGGGCCGTGGATGGCTACACCTTC
TRBV6-1	NA	NA	TRBJ1-1	CASSEAARMNTEAFF	TGTGCCAGCAGTGAAGCGGCACGGATGAACACTGAAGCTTTCTTT
TRBV7-2	few	TRBD2	TRBJ2-5	CASSSERGGQETQYF	TGTGCCAGCAGCTCCGAGCGGGGGGGTCAAGAGACCCAGTACTTC
TRBV27	NA	NA	TRBJ2-1	CASKTGYNEQFF	TGTGCCAGTAAGACAGGTTACAATGAGCAGTTCTTC
TRBV5-1	few	NA	TRBJ2-7	CASSDYEEQYF	TGCGCCAGCAGCGACTATGAGGAGCAGTACTTC
TRBV5-1	few	NA	TRBJ2-3	CASKRADTQYF	TGCGCCAGCAAACGAGCGGATACGCAGTATTTT
TRBV5-6	NA	TRBD2	TRBJ2-4	CASSLGLLREDIQYF	TGTGCCAGCAGCTTGGGACTTCTACGGGAGGACATTCAGTACTTC
TRBV7-7	NA	NA	TRBJ1-4	CASSLDGEKLFF	TGTGCTAGCAGCTTAGACGGTGAAAAACTGTTTTTT
TRBV5-4	NA	NA	TRBJ1-6	CASSLGSPQTNSPLHF	TGTGCCAGCAGCTTGGGCTCGCCACAGACTAATTCACCCCTCCACTTT
TRBV4-2	few	NA	TRBJ1-1	CASSQDLREVAFF	TGTGCCAGCAGCCAAGATTTGAGGGAGGTGGCTTTCTTT
TRBV9	medium-sized	NA	TRBJ1-6	CASSPSGQSPLHF	TGTGCCAGCAGCCCCTCGGGACAATCACCCCTCCACTTT
TRBV5-6	NA	NA	TRBJ1-1	CASSLNTEAFF	TGTGCCAGCAGCTTGAACACTGAAGCTTTCTTT
TRBV7-9	once	NA	TRBJ2-5	CASSLAGWETQYF	TGTGCCAGCAGCTTAGCAGGGTGGGAGACCCAGTACTTC
TRBV7-3	NA	TRBD2	TRBJ2-7	CASSFGTSGGAERYEQYF	TGTGCCAGCAGCTTCGGGACTAGCGGGGGGGCCGAGCGGTACGAGCAGTACTTC
TRBV27	NA	NA	TRBJ1-2	CASSKQGNGYTF	TGTGCCAGCAGTAAACAGGGAAATGGCTACACCTTC
TRBV25-1	once	NA	TRBJ1-2	CASLGGYARANYGYTF	TGTGCCTCACTTGGGGGGTATGCTAGAGCTAACTATGGCTACACCTTC
TRBV28	NA	NA	TRBJ1-6	CAISDGLSPLHF	TGTGCCATCTCGGACGGGCTTTCACCCCTCCACTTT
TRBV2	NA	NA	TRBJ1-5	CASSEARISNQPQHF	TGTGCCAGCAGTGAAGCGCGGATTAGCAATCAGCCCCAGCATTTT
TRBV6-5	once	NA	TRBJ1-4	CASSYSSGNEKLFF	TGTGCCAGCAGTTACAGTTCGGGTAATGAAAAACTGTTTTTT
TRBV11-3	NA	NA	TRBJ2-1	CASSLVPTWGLYNEQFF	TGTGCCAGCAGCTTAGTCCCCACCTGGGGACTCTACAATGAGCAGTTCTTC
TRBV27	NA	NA	TRBJ1-2	CASSLGQPNYGYTF	TGTGCCAGCAGTTTAGGACAGCCTAACTATGGCTACACCTTC
TRBV13	NA	NA	TRBJ1-2	CASSLGGIANYGYTF	TGTGCCAGCAGCTTAGGGGGGATAGCTAACTATGGCTACACCTTC
TRBV6-1	NA	NA	TRBJ1-5	CASSGYSNQPQHF	TGTGCCAGCAGTGGTTATAGCAATCAGCCCCAGCATTTT
TRBV9	NA	NA	TRBJ1-1	CASSVVTGPTEAFF	TGTGCCAGCAGCGTAGTCACGGGGCCCACTGAAGCTTTCTTT
TRBV4-3	NA	NA	TRBJ2-3	CASSQRSEGGGTSVGTQYF	TGCGCCAGCAGCCAAAGATCGGAGGGAGGAGGGACTTCAGTGGGTACGCAGTATTTT
TRBV5-3	NA	NA	TRBJ1-2	CARSVVWTLSYYGYTF	TGTGCCAGAAGCGTGGTGTGGACCCTGAGCTACTATGGCTACACCTTC
TRBV4-1	NA	NA	TRBJ1-2	CASSQEHSYYGYTF	TGCGCCAGCAGCCAAGAGCACAGTTACTATGGCTACACCTTC
TRBV9	NA	TRBD2	TRBJ2-1	CASSVSGGSFNEQFF	TGTGCCAGCAGTGTTAGCGGGGGCTCTTTTAATGAGCAGTTCTTC
TRBV4-1	NA	NA	TRBJ1-3	CASSPGPSGNTIYF	TGCGCCAGCAGCCCCGGCCCTTCTGGAAACACCATATATTTT
TRBV7-8	once	NA	TRBJ2-5	CASSLGGSTQETQYF	TGTGCCAGCAGCTTAGGTGGGTCTACCCAAGAGACCCAGTACTTC
TRBV11-2	once	NA	TRBJ2-7	CASSPLNSYEQYF	TGTGCCAGCAGCCCATTGAACTCCTACGAGCAGTACTTC
TRBV2	NA	NA	TRBJ2-1	CASSIGWVGGYNEQFF	TGTGCCAGCAGTATTGGGTGGGTTGGTGGTTACAATGAGCAGTTCTTC
TRBV7-9	NA	TRBD1	TRBJ1-4	CASSLTGQGANEKLFF	TGTGCCAGCAGCTTAACTGGACAGGGGGCTAATGAAAAACTGTTTTTT
TRBV11-3	NA	NA	TRBJ2-7	CASSFGTYEQYF	TGTGCCAGCAGCTTCGGTACCTACGAGCAGTACTTC
TRBV11-2	NA	NA	TRBJ1-2	CASSTGYGYTF	TGTGCCAGCAGCACAGGGTATGGCTACACCTTC
TRBV27	NA	NA	TRBJ2-7	CASSLKEGTYEQYF	TGTGCCAGCAGTTTAAAAGAGGGAACCTACGAGCAGTACTTC
TRBV7-9	NA	TRBD2	TRBJ2-3	CASSLGTSADTQYF	TGTGCCAGCAGCCTCGGGACTAGCGCAGATACGCAGTATTTT
TRBV29-1	NA	NA	TRBJ1-1	CSVVGIGGVNTEAFF	TGCAGCGTTGTGGGGATCGGAGGGGTGAACACTGAAGCTTTCTTT
TRBV30	NA	NA	TRBJ2-7	CAWDHTSYEQYF	TGTGCCTGGGACCACACATCCTACGAGCAGTACTTC